The present T cell receptor (beta chain) was sequenced within a study of response to subunit inactivated influenza vaccine. TCRdb re-analysed the RT-PCR reads in MiXCR, keeping a single row per CDR3 protein. The sample yields 300,000 to 350,000 distinct CDR3 sequences, over 20% seen once. As concerns this clonotype: The antigen is not known.

The CDR3 extends over 14 amino acids. Germline V lookup: CDR1 PRHDT, CDR2 FYEKMQ (reference sequence). V lost 0 bases to trimming and J lost 3 bases, with 9 bases between them. Findings of the study overall: The authors suggested that few new T cells are recruited per seasonal influenza vaccination.

The chain carries TRBV13 and TRBJ2-7; D is uncertain. The material sequenced was PBMCs from blood, taken about 20 months after vaccination. This TCR came from a man aged 50 to 69 who received an inactivated influenza vaccine. This chain's CDR3 is CASSLGRVIYEQYF. DNA for the CDR3: TGTGCCAGCAGCTTAGGTCGGGTCATCTACGAGCAGTACTTC.